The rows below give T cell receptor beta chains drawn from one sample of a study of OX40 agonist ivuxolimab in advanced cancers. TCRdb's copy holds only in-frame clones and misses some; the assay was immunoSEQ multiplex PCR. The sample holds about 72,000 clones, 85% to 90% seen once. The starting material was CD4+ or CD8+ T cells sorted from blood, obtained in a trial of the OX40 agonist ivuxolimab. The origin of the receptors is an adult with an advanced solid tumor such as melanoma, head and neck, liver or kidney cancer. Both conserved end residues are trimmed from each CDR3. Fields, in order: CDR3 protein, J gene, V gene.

ASSFRDPGYEQY | NA | TRBV5-1
ATTEDIGRGNTIY | TRBJ1-3 | TRBV19
ASSAPDSEAF | TRBJ1-1 | TRBV7-3
ASSPESSYNSPLH | TRBJ1-6 | TRBV18
ASSPVASPLDNEQF | TRBJ2-1 | TRBV4-1
ASSVNMAGDTIY | TRBJ1-3 | TRBV9
ASSPGQGVPTEAF | TRBJ1-1 | TRBV5-5
ASSRMGSLGNQPQH | TRBJ1-5 | TRBV4-1
SVFGTSGMEQF | TRBJ2-1 | TRBV29-1
ASSPGNLLSYEQY | TRBJ2-7 | TRBV7-9
ASSLSRGASNQPQH | TRBJ1-5 | TRBV27
ASSRPGGAGPNTEAF | TRBJ1-1 | TRBV18
ASSLAGGRAGEQY | TRBJ2-7 | TRBV5-5
ASSVQTGNNEQF | TRBJ2-1 | TRBV9
AYSVTGDGETQY | TRBJ2-5 | TRBV10-3
ASSVNSGVLYNEQF | TRBJ2-1 | TRBV9
SVEGQGAQDTEAF | TRBJ1-1 | TRBV29-1
ASILGTGGTEAF | TRBJ1-1 | TRBV6-1
AWTPDRIYEQY | TRBJ2-7 | TRBV30
ASSLFQELSGNTIY | TRBJ1-3 | TRBV28
ASSFGEAPDTQY | TRBJ2-3 | TRBV5-1
ASSPLGTDDTQY | TRBJ2-3 | TRBV18
ASSGVGFADTQY | TRBJ2-3 | TRBV11-2
ASSNQRPLGNEQF | TRBJ2-1 | TRBV2
ASALTGGPETQY | TRBJ2-5 | TRBV2
ASSLVGTTQETQY | TRBJ2-5 | TRBV11-1
ASSTTSGSDTQY | TRBJ2-3 | TRBV5-4
ASSLIGGKDSNEQF | TRBJ2-1 | TRBV7-3
ASSLPKGGISYGYT | TRBJ1-2 | TRBV7-2
AWSPGQPYEQY | TRBJ2-7 | TRBV30
ASRAGTANEKLF | TRBJ1-4 | TRBV2